This paragraph reports one T cell receptor (beta chain). The length of the CDR3 is 17 residues. V was clipped by 5 bases and J by 5 bases, with 25 bases between them. CDR1 is MDHEN and CDR2 is SYDVKM in the germline V gene. Authors' analysis steps: Estimated nucleated cell counts came from reference gene primer amplification. This table comes from immunoSEQ multiplex PCR, and its TCRdb copy is limited to in-frame clones, with some not included. The D gene and trimming were derived from the DNA, and the V and J assignments and clone size from that table. Of under 200,000 clones listed, roughly 80% are singletons. The data were taken from a study of blood T cell repertoires in COVID-19. Study-wide background: Samples representing acute and convalescent COVID-19 were sourced from the United States, Italy and Spain. From T cells, B-cell-depleted T cells, or PBMCs came the material, which was cDNA or gDNA.

The TCR sequence derives from a woman in her 40s with acute or convalescent COVID-19. Source material: peripheral blood. This chain uses TRBV28 with TRBJ2-7; D is possibly TRBD2 (5 bases). CDR3 in DNA: TGTGCCAGCAGTACAACAGAAGAGCGTTGGAGGCTTAACGAGCAGTACTTC. Protein: CASSTTEERWRLNEQYF.